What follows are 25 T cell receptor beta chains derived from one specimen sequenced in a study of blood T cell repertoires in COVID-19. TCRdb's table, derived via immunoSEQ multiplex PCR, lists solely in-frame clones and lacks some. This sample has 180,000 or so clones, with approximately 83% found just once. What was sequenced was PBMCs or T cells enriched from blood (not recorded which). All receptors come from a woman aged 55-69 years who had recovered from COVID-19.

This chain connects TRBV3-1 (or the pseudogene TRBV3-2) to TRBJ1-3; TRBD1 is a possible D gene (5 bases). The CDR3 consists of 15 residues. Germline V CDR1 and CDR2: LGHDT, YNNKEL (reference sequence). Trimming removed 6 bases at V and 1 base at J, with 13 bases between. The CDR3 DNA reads TGTGCCAGCAGTCAACAGGTATTGTCTGGAAACACCATATATTTT. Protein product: CASSQQVLSGNTIYF.

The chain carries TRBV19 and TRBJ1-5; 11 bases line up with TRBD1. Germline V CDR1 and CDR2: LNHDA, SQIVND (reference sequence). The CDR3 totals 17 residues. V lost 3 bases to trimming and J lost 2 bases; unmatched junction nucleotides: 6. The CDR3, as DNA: TGTGCCAGTAGTATGGACAGGGGGCTAATGGGCAATCAGCCCCAGCATTTT. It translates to CASSMDRGLMGNQPQHF.

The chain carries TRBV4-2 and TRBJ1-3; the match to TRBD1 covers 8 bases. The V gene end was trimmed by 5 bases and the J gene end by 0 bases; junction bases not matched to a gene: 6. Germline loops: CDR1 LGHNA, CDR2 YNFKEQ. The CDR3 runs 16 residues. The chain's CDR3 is CASSTRTGRSGNTIYF. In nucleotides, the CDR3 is TGTGCCAGCAGCACGCGGACAGGGCGCTCTGGAAACACCATATATTTT.

The CDR3, as DNA: TGTGCCAGCAGCGTCTCCCTTACCGCTAGTCACCGCTCCTACGAGCAGTACTTC. It codes for CASSVSLTASHRSYEQYF. The chain links TRBV9 to TRBJ2-7; D is uncertain. Per germline, CDR1 SGDLS and CDR2 YYNGEE. V was trimmed by 2 bases and J by 0 bases, leaving 21 bases between them. CDR3 size: 18 residues.

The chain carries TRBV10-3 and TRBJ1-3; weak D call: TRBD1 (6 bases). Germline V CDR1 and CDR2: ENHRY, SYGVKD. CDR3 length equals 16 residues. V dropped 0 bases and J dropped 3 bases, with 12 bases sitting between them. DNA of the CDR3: TGTGCCATCAGTGAGTCCCTGGGGGCGCGTGGAAACACCATATATTTT. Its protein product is CAISESLGARGNTIYF.

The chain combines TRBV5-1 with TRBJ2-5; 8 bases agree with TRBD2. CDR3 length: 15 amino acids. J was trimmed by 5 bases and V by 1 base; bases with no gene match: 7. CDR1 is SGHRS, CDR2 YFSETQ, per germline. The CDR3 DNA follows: TGCGCCAGCAGCTTGTTAACGGGGGGGCCGGAGACCCAGTACTTC. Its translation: CASSLLTGGPETQYF.

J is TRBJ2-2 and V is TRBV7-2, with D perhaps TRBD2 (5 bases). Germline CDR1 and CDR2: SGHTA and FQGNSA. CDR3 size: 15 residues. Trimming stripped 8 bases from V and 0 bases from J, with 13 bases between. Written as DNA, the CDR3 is TGTGCCAGCTCCCTTAGCGTTACGAACACCGGGGAGCTGTTTTTT. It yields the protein CASSLSVTNTGELFF.

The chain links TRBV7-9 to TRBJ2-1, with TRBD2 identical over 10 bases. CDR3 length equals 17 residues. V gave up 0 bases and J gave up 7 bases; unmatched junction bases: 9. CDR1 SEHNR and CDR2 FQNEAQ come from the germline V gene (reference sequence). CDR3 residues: CASSLARSGGAMNEQFF. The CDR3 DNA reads TGTGCCAGCAGCTTAGCGCGGAGCGGGGGGGCGATGAATGAGCAGTTCTTC.

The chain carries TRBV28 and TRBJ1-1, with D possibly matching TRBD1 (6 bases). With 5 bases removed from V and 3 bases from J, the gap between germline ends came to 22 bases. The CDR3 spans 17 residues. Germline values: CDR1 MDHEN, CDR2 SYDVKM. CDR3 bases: TGTGCCAGCAGTCCCGTGGGGGGGCGGGGGATGGACACTGAAGCTTTCTTT. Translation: CASSPVGGRGMDTEAFF.

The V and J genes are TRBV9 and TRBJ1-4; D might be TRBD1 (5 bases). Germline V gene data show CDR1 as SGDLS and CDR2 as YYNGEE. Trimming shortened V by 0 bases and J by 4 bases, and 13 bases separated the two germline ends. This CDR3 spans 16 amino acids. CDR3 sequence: CASSVGSSQGNEKLFF. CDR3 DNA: TGTGCCAGCAGCGTAGGATCCAGCCAGGGTAATGAAAAACTGTTTTTT.

The DNA of the CDR3 is TGTGCCAGCAGCTTAGGGGACCGGACAGGGCCCACAGATACGCAGTATTTT. Its protein is CASSLGDRTGPTDTQYF. The chain is built from TRBV11-2 and TRBJ2-3, with 8 bases fitting TRBD1. V trimming: 1 base; J trimming: 2 bases; junction bases outside the gene matches: 8. This CDR3 region has 17 residues. CDR1 and CDR2 from the germline V gene are SGHAT and FQNNGV.

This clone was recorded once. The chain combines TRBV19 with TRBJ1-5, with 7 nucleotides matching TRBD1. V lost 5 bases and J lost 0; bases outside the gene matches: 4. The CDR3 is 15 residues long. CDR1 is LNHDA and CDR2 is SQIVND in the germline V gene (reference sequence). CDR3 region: CASSAGQISNQPQHF. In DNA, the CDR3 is TGTGCCAGTAGTGCGGGACAGATTAGCAATCAGCCCCAGCATTTT.

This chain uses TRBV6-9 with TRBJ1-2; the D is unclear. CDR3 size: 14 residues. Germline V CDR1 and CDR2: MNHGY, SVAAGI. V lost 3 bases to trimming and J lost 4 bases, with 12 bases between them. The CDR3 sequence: CASSYVGSGYGYTF. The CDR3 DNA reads TGTGCCAGCAGTTACGTAGGATCGGGCTATGGCTACACCTTC.

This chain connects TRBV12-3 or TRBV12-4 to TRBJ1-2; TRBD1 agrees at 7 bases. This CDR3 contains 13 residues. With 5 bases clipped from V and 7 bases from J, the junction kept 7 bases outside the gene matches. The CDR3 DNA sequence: TGTGCCAGCAGTGCCGACAGGGATACTGGCTACACCTTC. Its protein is CASSADRDTGYTF.

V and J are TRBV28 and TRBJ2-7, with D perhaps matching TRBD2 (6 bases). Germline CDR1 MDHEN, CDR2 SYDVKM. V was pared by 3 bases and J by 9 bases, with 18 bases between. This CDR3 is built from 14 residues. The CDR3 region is CASSFGGAGSGQYF. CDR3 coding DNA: TGTGCCAGCAGTTTTGGCGGGGCAGGGAGCGGGCAGTACTTC. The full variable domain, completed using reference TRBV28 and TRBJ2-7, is DVKVTQSSRYLVKRTGEKVFLECVQDMDHENMFWYRQDPGLGLRLIYFSYDVKMKEKGDIPEGYSVSREKKERFSLILESASTNQTSMYLCASSFGGAGSGQYFGPGTRLTVT.

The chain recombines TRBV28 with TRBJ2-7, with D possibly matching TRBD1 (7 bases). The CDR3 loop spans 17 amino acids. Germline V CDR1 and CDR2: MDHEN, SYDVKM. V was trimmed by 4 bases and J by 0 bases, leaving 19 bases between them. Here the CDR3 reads CASSSPGGTALSYEQYF. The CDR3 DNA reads TGTGCCAGCAGTTCCCCTGGCGGGACAGCTCTCTCCTACGAGCAGTACTTC.

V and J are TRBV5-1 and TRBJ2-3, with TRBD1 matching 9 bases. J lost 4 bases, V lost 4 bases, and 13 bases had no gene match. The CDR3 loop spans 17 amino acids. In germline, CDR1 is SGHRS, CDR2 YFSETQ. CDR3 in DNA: TGCGCCAGCAGCCCTCTCTGGACAGGGGATGGATCAGATACGCAGTATTTT. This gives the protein CASSPLWTGDGSDTQYF.

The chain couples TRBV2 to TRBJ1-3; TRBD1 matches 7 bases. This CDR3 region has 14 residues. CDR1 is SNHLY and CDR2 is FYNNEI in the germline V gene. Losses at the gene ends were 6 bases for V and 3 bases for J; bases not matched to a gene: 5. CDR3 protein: CASRRQGGGNTIYF. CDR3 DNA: TGTGCCAGCAGGCGACAGGGTGGTGGAAACACCATATATTTT.

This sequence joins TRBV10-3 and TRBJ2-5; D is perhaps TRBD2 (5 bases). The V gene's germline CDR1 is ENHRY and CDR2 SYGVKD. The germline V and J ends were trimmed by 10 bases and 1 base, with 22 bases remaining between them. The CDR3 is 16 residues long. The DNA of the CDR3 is TGTGCCACCGCACCCCGGGATGGTCGGATCCAAGAGACCCAGTACTTC. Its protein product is CATAPRDGRIQETQYF.

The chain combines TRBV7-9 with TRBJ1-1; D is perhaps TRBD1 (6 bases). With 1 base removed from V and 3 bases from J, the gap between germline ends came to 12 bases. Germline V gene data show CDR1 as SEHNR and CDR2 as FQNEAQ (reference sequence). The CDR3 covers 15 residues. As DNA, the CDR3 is TGTGCCAGCAGCTTAGAAGGTCCAGGGGACACTGAAGCTTTCTTT. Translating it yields CASSLEGPGDTEAFF.

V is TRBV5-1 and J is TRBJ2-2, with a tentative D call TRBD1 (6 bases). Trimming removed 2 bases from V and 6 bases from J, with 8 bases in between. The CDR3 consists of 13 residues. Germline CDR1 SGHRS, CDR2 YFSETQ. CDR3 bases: TGCGCCAGCAGCTTACAGGGATCCGGGGAGCTGTTTTTT. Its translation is CASSLQGSGELFF.

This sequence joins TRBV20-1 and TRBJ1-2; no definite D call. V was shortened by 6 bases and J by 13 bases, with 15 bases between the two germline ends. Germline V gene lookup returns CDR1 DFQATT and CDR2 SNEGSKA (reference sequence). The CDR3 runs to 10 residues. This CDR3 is CSATREVATF. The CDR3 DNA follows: TGCAGTGCAACAAGAGAGGTGGCCACCTTC.

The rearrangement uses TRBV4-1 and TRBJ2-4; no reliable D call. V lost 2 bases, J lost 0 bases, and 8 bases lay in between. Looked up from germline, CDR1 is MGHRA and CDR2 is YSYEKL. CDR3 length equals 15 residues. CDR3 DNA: TGCGCCAGCAGCCAACTCCAGTTAGCCAAAAACATTCAGTACTTC. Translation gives CASSQLQLAKNIQYF.

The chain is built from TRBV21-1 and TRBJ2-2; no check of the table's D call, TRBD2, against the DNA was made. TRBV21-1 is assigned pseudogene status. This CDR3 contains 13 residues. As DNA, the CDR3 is TGTGCCAGCAGCACGGGAACCTTTAGGGAGCTGTTTTTT. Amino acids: CASSTGTFRELFF.

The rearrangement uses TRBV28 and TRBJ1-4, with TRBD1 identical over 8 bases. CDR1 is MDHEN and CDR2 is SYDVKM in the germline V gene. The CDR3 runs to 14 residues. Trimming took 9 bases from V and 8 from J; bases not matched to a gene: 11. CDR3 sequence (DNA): TGTGCCAGTACCCGGACAGGGTTTTCGGAAAAACTGTTTTTT. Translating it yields CASTRTGFSEKLFF.